The entry below describes one T cell receptor beta chain. There is no known antigen for this receptor. No base-level quality is on record; no much larger clone is a single base apart. Measured from the cysteine to the phenylalanine, the CDR3 is 16 residues long. Only CDR3 DNA is held: 48 bases, read in frame from base 1. The germline V gene specifies MGHDK as CDR1 and SYGVNS as CDR2. A distance of 19 bases separates the germline ends of V and J, which lose 1 base and 7 bases respectively. Preparation of the library involved the immunoSEQ multiplex PCR assay. TCRdb re-hosts the immuneACCESS table, in-frame sequences only. Its copies lack some clones; in the studies checked, an unresolved V gene accounts for under half of them, and the cause for the rest is not known. The sample table shows roughly 700,000 clones, and roughly 90% are seen once. The ten biggest clones cover 0.0095% to 0.011% of the sample.

The data belong to a study of shared T cell receptors in the human thymus (dated by TCRdb to the early 2020s). About the investigation overall: The study examined how self-reactive, shared T-cell receptor alpha chains are generated in the human thymus.

The sample was also reused in another study, on human thymus T cells. As that second study puts it: In Finland, the donors were immunologically healthy infants who were having open corrective cardiac surgery for congenital heart defects. The thymus tissue came from surgical resects taken out during corrective cardiac surgery. V and J gene segment usage appeared biased in both thymic and peripheral blood repertoires. The related research reported highly overlapping thymic TCR repertoires among unrelated individuals. The study used about eight infant thymus samples plus four related peripheral blood samples to characterize TCR alpha and beta repertoires. The infant donors were about 7 to 244 days old, and the cohort included six or seven males and a couple of females. Thymocytes were mechanically released from the tissue and were stored as pellets of about 9.5-33 million cells at -70 degrees C. Genomic DNA was extracted from frozen cell pellets with a QIAsymphony instrument. TCRB and TCRAD loci were amplified from a standardized quantity of quality-controlled genomic DNA using the immunoSEQ multiplex PCR assay. The amplicons covered the V(D)J region and were long enough to include the CDR3 and to identify the V and J genes. The amplicons were sequenced on an Illumina platform via the commercial immunoSEQ service. Primer bias and sequencing errors were corrected as previously described, and TCRAD and TCRB definitions were based on the IMGT database. Analysis of the repertoires was done with immunoSEQ Analyzer 3.0 and VDJTools and included basic statistics, V/J segment usage, diversity estimates, rarefaction and pairwise overlap. To estimate diversity, the Chao1, ChaoE, Efron-Thisted, Shannon and inverse Simpson indices were applied, and diversity was also estimated on datasets down-sampled to the smallest sample. Repertoire overlap was determined by strict matching of CDR3 nucleotide sequence, V gene and J gene, and Jaccard-based multidimensional scaling clustering was applied. On average, thymus samples gave 750,000 to 950,000 unique TCRB clonotypes, whereas blood samples gave about 84,000.

This sequence was found in a boy in the first two years of life with a congenital heart defect. Donor details come from another sample of the same person, matched by shared clones. The chain links TRBV25-1 with TRBJ2-5; possibly the D gene is TRBD2, per 7 matching bases. The specimen sequenced was thymocytes. The encoded CDR3 is CASSESLWGGAGTQYF. The DNA sequence reads TGTGCCAGCAGTGAATCTCTCTGGGGGGGCGCGGGGACCCAGTACTTC.